This is a list of T cell receptor beta chains from one sample in a study of STAT5B mutations in CD4+ large granular lymphocyte leukemia. Some clones are missing from TCRdb's copy, which holds only in-frame ones; the method was immunoSEQ multiplex PCR. The sample records approximately 670 clones, 55% to 70% being singletons. The sequencing sample was made of PBMCs. These receptors originate from a man in his 60s with CD4+ T-cell large granular lymphocyte leukemia. CDR3s include the opening cysteine and the closing phenylalanine or tryptophan. The D gene is left open where the match is weak. Only some rows state a clone size, as once, few, many or a class for expanded clones.

d_gene: TRBD1; abundance: -; v_gene: TRBV28; j_gene: TRBJ2-7; CDR3nt: TGTGCCAGCAGTATCCCGTGGACAGGGACGAGCTCCTACGAGCAGTACTTC; CDR3aa: CASSIPWTGTSSYEQYF
d_gene: TRBD2; abundance: -; v_gene: TRBV7-6; j_gene: TRBJ2-7; CDR3nt: TGTGCCAGCAGCTTAGAGTCAGCGGGAGGCCACGAGCAGTACTTC; CDR3aa: CASSLESAGGHEQYF
d_gene: TRBD1; abundance: -; v_gene: TRBV4-3; j_gene: TRBJ1-2; CDR3nt: TGCGCCAGCAGCCAAGAAGTTCAGGGGGCCTATGGCTACACCTTC; CDR3aa: CASSQEVQGAYGYTF
d_gene: -; abundance: -; v_gene: TRBV25-1; j_gene: TRBJ2-5; CDR3nt: TGTGCCAGCATGGGGGTTGCACGAGAGACCCAGTACTTC; CDR3aa: CASMGVARETQYF
d_gene: -; abundance: -; v_gene: TRBV7-3; j_gene: TRBJ1-4; CDR3nt: TGTGCCAGCAGCCCCGGGACGGGAAATGAAAAACTGTTTTTT; CDR3aa: CASSPGTGNEKLFF
d_gene: -; abundance: once; v_gene: TRBV2; j_gene: TRBJ1-5; CDR3nt: TGTGCCAGCAATGACAACTACAATCAGCCCCAGCATTTT; CDR3aa: CASNDNYNQPQHF
d_gene: -; abundance: -; v_gene: TRBV4-3; j_gene: TRBJ2-2; CDR3nt: TGCGCCAGCAGCCAAGAGGGCAGACGCACCGGGGAGCTGTTTTTT; CDR3aa: CASSQEGRRTGELFF
d_gene: -; abundance: -; v_gene: TRBV28; j_gene: TRBJ2-5; CDR3nt: TGTGCCAGCAGTTGGGCAGGCCAAGAGACCCAGTACTTC; CDR3aa: CASSWAGQETQYF
d_gene: TRBD1; abundance: medium-sized; v_gene: TRBV11-3; j_gene: TRBJ2-1; CDR3nt: TGTGCCAGCAGCCCACGACAGGGGACAAGTGAGCAGTTCTTC; CDR3aa: CASSPRQGTSEQFF
d_gene: -; abundance: medium-sized; v_gene: TRBV19; j_gene: TRBJ1-5; CDR3nt: TGTGCCAGTAGTGGGGAGGGAAGGCGGGATCAGCCCCAGCATTTT; CDR3aa: CASSGEGRRDQPQHF
d_gene: -; abundance: -; v_gene: TRBV7-4; j_gene: TRBJ2-6; CDR3nt: TGTGCCAGCTCACAAAGTCGGGCCAACGTCCTGACTTTC; CDR3aa: CASSQSRANVLTF
d_gene: -; abundance: -; v_gene: TRBV4-3; j_gene: TRBJ2-5; CDR3nt: TGCGCCAGCAGCCAAGGTGTAGGCCCTGGGGAGACCCAGTACTTC; CDR3aa: CASSQGVGPGETQYF
d_gene: -; abundance: -; v_gene: TRBV30; j_gene: TRBJ1-5; CDR3nt: TGTGCCTGGAGTGGGGGGGCATCGAGTAATCAGCCCCAGCATTTT; CDR3aa: CAWSGGASSNQPQHF
d_gene: TRBD2; abundance: -; v_gene: TRBV7-3; j_gene: TRBJ2-4; CDR3nt: TGTGCCAGCAGCTTAGTGGGAGCGGGAGAGGCGGGAACCAAAAACATTCAGTACTTC; CDR3aa: CASSLVGAGEAGTKNIQYF
d_gene: TRBD1; abundance: -; v_gene: TRBV11-1; j_gene: TRBJ1-1; CDR3nt: TGTGCCAGCAGCGAGGACAGGGCGAACACTGAAGCTTTCTTT; CDR3aa: CASSEDRANTEAFF
d_gene: TRBD1; abundance: few; v_gene: TRBV9; j_gene: TRBJ1-1; CDR3nt: TGTGCCAGCAGCGTTACAGGGGGCACTGAAGCTTTCTTT; CDR3aa: CASSVTGGTEAFF
d_gene: -; abundance: -; v_gene: TRBV10-3; j_gene: TRBJ1-1; CDR3nt: TGTGCCATCAGGGGGGGGGCCCTTGACACTGAAGCTTTCTTT; CDR3aa: CAIRGGALDTEAFF
d_gene: TRBD1; abundance: -; v_gene: TRBV7-8; j_gene: TRBJ1-4; CDR3nt: TGTGCCAGCACCCGAGGGGGCGCAGATAGTGAAAAACTGTTTTTT; CDR3aa: CASTRGGADSEKLFF
d_gene: TRBD2; abundance: -; v_gene: TRBV6-1; j_gene: TRBJ2-3; CDR3nt: TGTGCCAGCAAAGAGAAGCGGGAACGCACAGATACGCAGTATTTT; CDR3aa: CASKEKRERTDTQYF
d_gene: -; abundance: -; v_gene: TRBV5-3; j_gene: TRBJ1-5; CDR3nt: TGTGCCAGAAGCTTGCATCAGCCCCAGCATTTT; CDR3aa: CARSLHQPQHF
d_gene: TRBD1; abundance: -; v_gene: TRBV7-2; j_gene: TRBJ1-3; CDR3nt: TGTGCCAGCAGCTGGGACAGTGCTGGAAACACCATATATTTT; CDR3aa: CASSWDSAGNTIYF
d_gene: TRBD2; abundance: once; v_gene: TRBV6-5; j_gene: TRBJ2-7; CDR3nt: TGTGCCAGCAGTTACTCGTGGCGGGAGATCCCCTACGAGCAGTACTTC; CDR3aa: CASSYSWREIPYEQYF
d_gene: -; abundance: -; v_gene: TRBV2; j_gene: TRBJ2-2; CDR3nt: TGTGCCAGCAGTGTGGGGGGCTCACAAACCGGGGAGCTGTTTTTT; CDR3aa: CASSVGGSQTGELFF
d_gene: TRBD2; abundance: -; v_gene: TRBV28; j_gene: TRBJ2-4; CDR3nt: TGTGCCAGCAGTTTGCGGGGGGCGAACATTCAGTACTTC; CDR3aa: CASSLRGANIQYF
d_gene: TRBD1; abundance: -; v_gene: TRBV19; j_gene: TRBJ2-2; CDR3nt: TGTGCCAGTGAGGTGACAGGGCCCACCGGGGAGCTGTTTTTT; CDR3aa: CASEVTGPTGELFF
d_gene: -; abundance: medium-sized; v_gene: TRBV6-1; j_gene: TRBJ1-5; CDR3nt: TGTGCCAGCAGTTCCAGCTTTAGCAATCAGCCCCAGCATTTT; CDR3aa: CASSSSFSNQPQHF
d_gene: TRBD2; abundance: -; v_gene: TRBV5-1; j_gene: TRBJ2-7; CDR3nt: TGCGCCAGCAGCTCGGCTTCTTTAGCGGGGGGGCGGGAGCAGTACTTC; CDR3aa: CASSSASLAGGREQYF
d_gene: TRBD1; abundance: -; v_gene: TRBV5-1; j_gene: TRBJ1-2; CDR3nt: TGCGCCAGCAGCTTGGGACAGGGGCCTACATATTGGTACACCTTC; CDR3aa: CASSLGQGPTYWYTF
d_gene: -; abundance: -; v_gene: TRBV5-6; j_gene: TRBJ2-5; CDR3nt: TGTGCCAGCAGCTTGACAGCCTACCAAGAGACCCAGTACTTC; CDR3aa: CASSLTAYQETQYF
d_gene: TRBD2; abundance: -; v_gene: TRBV7-7; j_gene: TRBJ2-3; CDR3nt: TGTGCTAGCAGCTCCGGGAGGTCTAGCACAGATACGCAGTATTTT; CDR3aa: CASSSGRSSTDTQYF
d_gene: TRBD2; abundance: -; v_gene: TRBV7-9; j_gene: TRBJ2-3; CDR3nt: TGTGCCAGCAGCTATAGCGGGAGGGTTGATACGCAGTATTTT; CDR3aa: CASSYSGRVDTQYF
d_gene: -; abundance: -; v_gene: TRBV27; j_gene: TRBJ1-2; CDR3nt: TGTGCCAGCAGTTTATCCCCCGGACTAGTTGGGGGCTACACCTTC; CDR3aa: CASSLSPGLVGGYTF
d_gene: TRBD1; abundance: -; v_gene: TRBV5-1; j_gene: TRBJ2-7; CDR3nt: TGCGCCAGCAGCTTCAGGGGGACCTACGAGCAGTACTTC; CDR3aa: CASSFRGTYEQYF
d_gene: -; abundance: few; v_gene: TRBV19; j_gene: TRBJ1-5; CDR3nt: TGTGCCAGTAGTATAGGATTCCGGAAGAGCAATCAGCCCCAGCATTTT; CDR3aa: CASSIGFRKSNQPQHF
d_gene: TRBD1; abundance: -; v_gene: TRBV19; j_gene: TRBJ1-2; CDR3nt: TGTGCCAGTAGTATAACAGGGGGCAGCATTTATGGCTACACCTTC; CDR3aa: CASSITGGSIYGYTF
d_gene: -; abundance: -; v_gene: TRBV4-3; j_gene: TRBJ1-1; CDR3nt: TGCGCCAGCAGCCAAGGGCAGGCGGTGTCGGGTTTAAACACTGAAGCTTTCTTT; CDR3aa: CASSQGQAVSGLNTEAFF
d_gene: -; abundance: -; v_gene: TRBV7-9; j_gene: TRBJ2-4; CDR3nt: TGTGCCAGCAGCTTGGAGGCTAGCGAGCACCCGTACATTCAGTACTTC; CDR3aa: CASSLEASEHPYIQYF
d_gene: TRBD1; abundance: -; v_gene: TRBV2; j_gene: TRBJ2-5; CDR3nt: TGTGCCAGCACTACAGGGGTGCCCCCAGAGACCCAGTACTTC; CDR3aa: CASTTGVPPETQYF
d_gene: -; abundance: -; v_gene: TRBV9; j_gene: TRBJ2-6; CDR3nt: TGTGCCAGCAGCTATATCTCTGGGGCCAACGTCCTGACTTTC; CDR3aa: CASSYISGANVLTF
d_gene: -; abundance: -; v_gene: TRBV9; j_gene: TRBJ2-1; CDR3nt: TGTGCCAGCAGCGTAGTCGGAGGGGGGCTCCAAGGCGAGCAGTTCTTC; CDR3aa: CASSVVGGGLQGEQFF
d_gene: -; abundance: -; v_gene: TRBV19; j_gene: TRBJ1-5; CDR3nt: TGTGCCAGTAGTCTTGCCCTGAGCAATCAGCCCCAGCATTTT; CDR3aa: CASSLALSNQPQHF
d_gene: TRBD1; abundance: -; v_gene: TRBV7-6; j_gene: TRBJ2-4; CDR3nt: TGTGCCAGCAGCCCCACCTTGGGACAGGGGGGAGGCAAAAACATTCAGTACTTC; CDR3aa: CASSPTLGQGGGKNIQYF
d_gene: -; abundance: -; v_gene: TRBV7-3; j_gene: TRBJ1-1; CDR3nt: TGTGCCAGCAGCTTAAGCGGGGTCGGGACTGAAGCTTTCTTT; CDR3aa: CASSLSGVGTEAFF
d_gene: -; abundance: -; v_gene: TRBV11-2; j_gene: TRBJ1-6; CDR3nt: TGTGCCAGCAGCTTAGCCTGGGTTCATTCACCCCTCCACTTT; CDR3aa: CASSLAWVHSPLHF
d_gene: -; abundance: -; v_gene: TRBV2; j_gene: TRBJ1-4; CDR3nt: TGTGCCAGCAGTCCCTCCCTCGAGCTGTTTTTT; CDR3aa: CASSPSLELFF
d_gene: -; abundance: -; v_gene: TRBV27; j_gene: TRBJ2-6; CDR3nt: TGTGCCAGCAGTTTATGGACCCAATCGGGCCCTGCCAGCTCTGGGGCCAACGTCCTGACTTTC; CDR3aa: CASSLWTQSGPASSGANVLTF
d_gene: -; abundance: -; v_gene: TRBV5-4; j_gene: TRBJ1-2; CDR3nt: TGTGCCAGCAGCCGTACGGGATTAGCTAACTATGGCTACACCTTC; CDR3aa: CASSRTGLANYGYTF
d_gene: -; abundance: few; v_gene: TRBV7-9; j_gene: TRBJ2-7; CDR3nt: TGTGCCAGCAGCCTCTTGGAGGGGAGCTCCTACGAGCAGTACTTC; CDR3aa: CASSLLEGSSYEQYF
d_gene: -; abundance: -; v_gene: TRBV2; j_gene: TRBJ1-2; CDR3nt: TGTGCCAGCAGTGAAGACAGGGCTATCTATGGCTACACCTTC; CDR3aa: CASSEDRAIYGYTF
d_gene: -; abundance: -; v_gene: TRBV9; j_gene: TRBJ2-5; CDR3nt: TGTGCCAGCAGCGCGTTTGGGGACAACCAAGAGACCCAGTACTTC; CDR3aa: CASSAFGDNQETQYF
d_gene: -; abundance: -; v_gene: TRBV2; j_gene: TRBJ2-5; CDR3nt: TGTGCCAGCAGTGAACGCAGGGAAGAGACCCAGTACTTC; CDR3aa: CASSERREETQYF
d_gene: TRBD2; abundance: -; v_gene: TRBV19; j_gene: TRBJ2-1; CDR3nt: TGTGCCAGTAGTATTATCCTAGCGGGAGGGCCGGGTAATGAGCAGTTCTTC; CDR3aa: CASSIILAGGPGNEQFF
d_gene: -; abundance: -; v_gene: TRBV27; j_gene: TRBJ2-5; CDR3nt: TGTGCCAGCAGTCCCCTGAGGGGGGGCGGGGAGACCCAGTACTTC; CDR3aa: CASSPLRGGGETQYF